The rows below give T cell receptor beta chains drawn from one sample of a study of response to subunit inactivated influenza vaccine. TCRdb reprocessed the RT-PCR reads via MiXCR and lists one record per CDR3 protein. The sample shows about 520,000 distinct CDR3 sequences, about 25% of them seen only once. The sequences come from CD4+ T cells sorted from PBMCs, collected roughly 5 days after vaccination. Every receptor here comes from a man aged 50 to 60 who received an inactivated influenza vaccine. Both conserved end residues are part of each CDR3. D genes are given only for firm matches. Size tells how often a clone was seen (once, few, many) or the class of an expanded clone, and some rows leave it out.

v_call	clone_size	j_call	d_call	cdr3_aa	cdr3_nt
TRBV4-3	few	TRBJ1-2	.	CASSQAVSNNYGYTF	TGCGCCAGCAGCCAAGCAGTCAGTAACAACTATGGCTACACCTTC
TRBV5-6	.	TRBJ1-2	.	CASSFAGINYGYTF	TGTGCCAGCAGCTTTGCGGGGATTAACTATGGCTACACCTTC
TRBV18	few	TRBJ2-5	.	CASSPPSVRKETQYF	TGTGCCAGCTCACCACCGTCGGTCAGGAAAGAGACCCAGTACTTC
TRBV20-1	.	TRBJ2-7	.	CSARDNISPLAYEQYF	TGCAGTGCTAGAGATAACATTTCCCCGCTAGCCTACGAGCAGTACTTC
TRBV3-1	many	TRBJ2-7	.	CASSQQLSSYEQYF	TGTGCCAGCAGCCAACAGTTGAGCTCCTACGAGCAGTACTTC
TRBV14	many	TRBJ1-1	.	CASSQGAWGWIGAFF	TGTGCCAGCAGCCAAGGGGCCTGGGGCTGGATTGGCGCTTTCTTT
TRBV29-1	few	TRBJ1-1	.	CSVEVGVSEAFF	TGCAGCGTTGAAGTGGGCGTGTCAGAAGCTTTCTTT
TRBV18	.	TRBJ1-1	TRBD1	CASSPRQGRSGSEAFF	TGTGCCAGCTCACCCCGACAGGGACGGTCGGGGTCTGAAGCTTTCTTT
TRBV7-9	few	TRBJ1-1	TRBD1	CASSLRQGVTEAFF	TGTGCCAGCAGCTTAAGACAGGGGGTCACTGAAGCTTTCTTT
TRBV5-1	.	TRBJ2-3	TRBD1	CASSSGTATDTQYF	TGCGCCAGCAGCTCCGGGACAGCCACAGATACGCAGTATTTT
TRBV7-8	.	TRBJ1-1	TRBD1	CASSRSGQARTEAFF	TGTGCCAGCAGCAGATCCGGACAGGCGCGCACTGAAGCTTTCTTT
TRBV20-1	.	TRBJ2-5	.	CSARTQPGAQETQYF	TGCAGTGCTAGAACCCAGCCTGGGGCCCAAGAGACCCAGTACTTC
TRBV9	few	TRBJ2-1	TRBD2	CASSVDLSSSGGRF	TGTGCCAGCAGCGTAGATTTGAGCTCCAGCGGGGGGCGATTC
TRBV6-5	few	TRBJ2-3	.	CASRGPGTQYF	TGTGCCAGCCGAGGCCCCGGTACGCAGTATTTT
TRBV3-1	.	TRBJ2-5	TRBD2	CASSLLSGGHQETQYF	TGTGCCAGCAGCCTCCTTAGCGGGGGTCACCAAGAGACCCAGTACTTC
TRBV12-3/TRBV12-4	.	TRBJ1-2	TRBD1	CASSFRDRGRYYGYTF	TGTGCCAGCAGTTTTCGGGACAGGGGGCGGTACTATGGCTACACCTTC
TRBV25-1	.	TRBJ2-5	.	CASSPSDRLETQYF	TGTGCCAGCAGTCCGTCAGACCGGCTAGAGACCCAGTACTTC
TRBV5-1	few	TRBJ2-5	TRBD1	CASVKIGTGKGETQYF	TGCGCCAGCGTGAAAATCGGGACAGGGAAAGGAGAGACCCAGTACTTC
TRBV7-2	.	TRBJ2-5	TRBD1	CASSSQGLLETQYF	TGTGCCAGCAGTTCACAGGGGCTTCTAGAGACCCAGTACTTC
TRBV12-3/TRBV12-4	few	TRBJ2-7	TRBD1	CASSLGTGGGYEQYF	TGTGCCAGCAGTCTGGGGACAGGGGGAGGGTACGAGCAGTACTTC
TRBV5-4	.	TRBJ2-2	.	CASSHWTNTGELFF	TGTGCCAGCTCCCATTGGACAAACACCGGGGAGCTGTTTTTT
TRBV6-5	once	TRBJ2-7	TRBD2	CASSYVSGSYEQYF	TGTGCCAGCAGTTACGTCAGCGGGAGCTACGAGCAGTACTTC
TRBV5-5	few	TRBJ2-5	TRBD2	CASSRGVGSQETQYF	TGTGCCAGCAGCCGGGGGGTGGGGAGTCAAGAGACCCAGTACTTC
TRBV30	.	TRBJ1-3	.	CACRNSGNTIYF	TGTGCCTGCAGAAACTCTGGAAACACCATATATTTT
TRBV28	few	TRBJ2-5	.	CASAVLETQYF	TGTGCCAGCGCTGTCTTGGAGACCCAGTACTTC
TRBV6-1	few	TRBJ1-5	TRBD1	CAIQGGKPNQPQHF	TGTGCCATCCAGGGGGGAAAACCGAATCAGCCCCAGCATTTT
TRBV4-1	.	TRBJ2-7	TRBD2	CASSQLDMGLASYEQYF	TGCGCCAGCAGCCAACTAGATATGGGACTAGCCTCCTACGAGCAGTACTTC
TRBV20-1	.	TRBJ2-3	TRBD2	CSARTSGGHTDTQYF	TGCAGTGCTAGGACTAGCGGGGGGCATACAGATACGCAGTATTTT
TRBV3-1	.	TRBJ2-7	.	CASSRRGAYEQYF	TGTGCCAGCAGCCGACGGGGAGCCTACGAGCAGTACTTC
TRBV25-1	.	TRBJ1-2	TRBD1	CASRSTGNVNYGYTF	TGTGCCAGCAGGTCGACAGGGAACGTGAACTATGGCTACACCTTC
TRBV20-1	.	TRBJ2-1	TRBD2	CSANPSGLYNEQFF	TGCAGTGCTAATCCTAGCGGCCTTTACAATGAGCAGTTCTTC
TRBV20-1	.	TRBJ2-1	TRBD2	CSARPLAAHGEQFF	TGCAGTGCTAGACCGCTAGCGGCCCACGGTGAGCAGTTCTTC
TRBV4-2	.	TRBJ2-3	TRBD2	CASSQTSLGTDTQYF	TGTGCCAGCAGCCAGACTAGCTTGGGCACAGATACGCAGTATTTT
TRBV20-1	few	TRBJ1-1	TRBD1	CSGTGTGGAEAFF	TGCAGTGGCACCGGGACAGGGGGCGCGGAAGCTTTCTTT
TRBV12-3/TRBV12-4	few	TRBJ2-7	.	CASSGSTSYEQYF	TGTGCCAGCTCAGGGTCTACCTCCTACGAGCAGTACTTC
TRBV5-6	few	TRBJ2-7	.	CASSPQGTEQYF	TGTGCCAGCAGCCCCCAGGGGACCGAGCAGTACTTC
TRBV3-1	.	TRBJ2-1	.	CASSQSLGSYNEQFF	TGTGCCAGCAGCCAATCGTTAGGATCTTACAATGAGCAGTTCTTC
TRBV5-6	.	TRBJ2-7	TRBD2	CASSQSGLAGALQYF	TGTGCCAGCAGCCAATCCGGACTAGCGGGGGCCTTGCAGTACTTC
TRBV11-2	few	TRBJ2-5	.	CASSLERGPETQYF	TGTGCCAGCAGCTTAGAAAGGGGTCCAGAGACCCAGTACTTC
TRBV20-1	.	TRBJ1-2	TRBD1	CSAYGQAYGYTF	TGCAGTGCCTATGGACAGGCCTATGGCTACACCTTC
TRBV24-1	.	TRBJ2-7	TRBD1	CATRSGTGVPFYEQYF	TGTGCCACCAGATCCGGGACAGGGGTCCCTTTCTACGAGCAGTACTTC
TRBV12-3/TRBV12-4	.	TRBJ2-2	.	CASSWTTGTGELFF	TGTGCCAGCAGCTGGACAACGGGGACCGGGGAGCTGTTTTTT
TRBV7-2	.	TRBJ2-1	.	CASSQGHRNNEQFF	TGTGCCAGCAGCCAGGGACACCGGAACAATGAGCAGTTCTTC
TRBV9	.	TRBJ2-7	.	CASSVGVRGPYEQYF	TGTGCCAGCAGCGTAGGTGTTAGGGGCCCCTACGAGCAGTACTTC